This T cell receptor beta chain originates from a study of T cell repertoires in cytomegalovirus infection. On this clonotype: Its antigen remains unidentified. Just one base apart from a much larger clone, this may be a read error.

The CDR3 extends over 13 amino acids. Trimming took 6 bases from V and 3 from J, leaving 12 bases between them. Germline loops: CDR1 DFQATT, CDR2 SNEGSKA (reference sequence). General study findings and limits: Public TCR beta family frequency separated CMV-and-HLA carriers, including in an independent cohort.

TCRdb itself ran the reads through MiXCR, one entry per CDR3 protein. This sample has hundreds of thousands of distinct CDR3 sequences, with 25% to 35% found just once. The TCR was taken from a human donor in good health (CMV status not recorded). Some clones in this sample may be carry-over from other donors' samples. This specimen consisted of cultured PBMCs, obtained from culture after CMV antigen stimulation. The V and J genes are TRBV20-1 and TRBJ1-3; D remains unclear. CDR3 loop: CSARSPIGNTIYF. Here the CDR3 DNA reads TGCAGTGCCAGGAGTCCTATTGGAAACACCATATATTTT.